The 23 T cell receptor beta chains below were found in one sample sequenced in a study of identical twins (dated by TCRdb to 2016 to 2017). Library method: 5' RACE. TCRdb records Illumina HiSeq 2000 as the sequencer. TCRdb passed the public sequencing reads through fastp at Q25 and MiXCR, retaining productive beta sequences. CDR3 protein sequences are deduplicated, and each keeps its most common genes and DNA. The sample table shows roughly 1,500,000 distinct CDR3 sequences, and around a third are seen once. Around 0.3% of the sample belongs to the ten largest clones. Sequenced sample: cord blood. These receptors came from a newborn girl in good health.

Regarding this clonotype: One junction end disagrees with the germline gene, perhaps due to a read error. V and J are TRBV4-2 and TRBJ2-4; D remains unclear. CDR3 length: 15 amino acids. Germline loops: CDR1 LGHNA, CDR2 YNFKEQ. The DNA of the CDR3 is TGTGCCAGCAGCCAAGATTGGGTGGCCAAAAACATTCGGTACTTC. This codes for CASSQDWVAKNIRYF.

This chain links TRBV12-3 or TRBV12-4 with TRBJ1-6; no definite D call. The V end lost 8 bases, the J end lost 7 bases, and 15 bases lay between the germline ends. This CDR3 contains 14 residues. The CDR3 DNA reads TGTGCCAGCGCCAGGACGCGAATGAATTCACCCCTCCACTTT. This translates into CASARTRMNSPLHF.

The rearrangement joins TRBV20-1 to TRBJ1-2; a possible D gene is TRBD1 (6 bases). The CDR3 has 10 amino acids. V was clipped by 7 bases and J by 5 bases, with 8 bases between them. Germline V lookup: CDR1 DFQATT, CDR2 SNEGSKA (reference sequence). The CDR3 sequence: CSEQGYGYTF. DNA for the CDR3: TGCAGTGAACAGGGTTATGGCTACACCTTC.

The genes are TRBV11-2 and TRBJ2-3; tentative D call: TRBD2 (6 bases). There are 17 residues in the CDR3. Germline V gene lookup returns CDR1 SGHAT and CDR2 FQNNGV. The V and J ends lost 2 bases and 0 bases respectively, with 15 bases between them. In nucleotides, the CDR3 is TGTGCCAGCAGCTTATCCGGCGGGGTCTTTAGCACAGATACGCAGTATTTT. It specifies CASSLSGGVFSTDTQYF.

The DNA for the CDR3 is TGTGCCAGCAGCTTCTTGTCCTTAGTAGCGGGACGGGGAGCTTTCTTT. This encodes CASSFLSLVAGRGAFF. This rearrangement joins TRBV7-2 to TRBJ1-1; D is possibly TRBD1 (5 bases). V lost 3 bases and J 10 bases, leaving 24 bases between the germline ends. There are 16 residues in the CDR3. Germline V CDR1 and CDR2: SGHTA, FQGNSA.

This clonotype was detected only a few times. V and J are TRBV7-2 and TRBJ2-6; a possible D gene is TRBD2 (5 bases). The V end was cut by 3 bases, the J end by 1 base, with 16 bases between. Germline V gene data show CDR1 as SGHTA and CDR2 as FQGNSA. CDR3 length: 18 amino acids. As DNA, the CDR3 is TGTGCCAGCAGCTTGCTTGGGCTAGCTACTTCTGGGGCCAACGTCCTGACTTTC. Residues: CASSLLGLATSGANVLTF.

This chain connects TRBV18 to TRBJ2-2, with D uncertain. Germline CDR1 is KGHSH and CDR2 is LQKENI. V was cut by 4 bases and J by 1 base, with 7 bases left in between. The CDR3 extends over 14 amino acids. This CDR3 reads CASSQGKNTGELFF. The CDR3 bases are TGTGCCAGCTCACAAGGGAAGAACACCGGGGAGCTGTTTTTT.

This rearrangement joins TRBV11-3 to TRBJ2-7, with 7 bases matching TRBD1. Germline CDR1 is SGHNT and CDR2 is YENEEA. Germline trimming cut 10 bases from V and 1 base from J; bases unmatched to any gene: 4. The CDR3 length is 12 residues. The CDR3 here is CANQGQSYEQYF. The CDR3 coding sequence is TGTGCCAACCAGGGACAGTCCTACGAGCAGTACTTC.

This clonotype was detected ten times or more. V and J are TRBV29-1 and TRBJ2-3; TRBD1 matches at 10 bases. Germline CDR1 SQVTM, CDR2 ANQGSEA. This CDR3 is 15 amino acids long. The J segment lost 4 bases and the V segment lost 0 bases, leaving 4 bases of the junction unmatched. CDR3 coding DNA: TGCAGCGTTGAAGAAGGGACAGGGGTGCCAGATACGCAGTATTTT. Protein: CSVEEGTGVPDTQYF.

This clonotype has just a few counts. V and J are TRBV20-1 and TRBJ1-1; weak D call: TRBD1 (6 bases). This CDR3 has 14 residues. V was pared by 6 bases and J by 1 base, with 15 bases between. Germline V gene data show CDR1 as DFQATT and CDR2 as SNEGSKA (reference sequence). The CDR3 DNA reads TGCAGTGCGATGGCACAGGGCTCGAACACTGAAGCTTTCTTT. This gives the protein CSAMAQGSNTEAFF.

The V call is TRBV4-2, the J call TRBJ2-2; 8 bases are shared with TRBD2. The junction had 9 bases not matched to a gene; V was cut back by 5 bases and J by 4 bases. The CDR3 is 16 amino acids. Germline-derived CDR1 and CDR2 are LGHNA and YNFKEQ. The CDR3 sequence is CASSVGTRRSTGELFF. CDR3 coding DNA: TGTGCCAGCAGCGTTGGGACTAGAAGGTCCACCGGGGAGCTGTTTTTT.

The chain uses TRBV6-6 and TRBJ2-5; D is possibly TRBD1 (6 bases). The V gene's germline CDR1 is MNHNY and CDR2 SVGAGI (reference sequence). Trimming pared 2 bases from V and 5 bases from J, leaving 18 bases between. The CDR3 length is 16 residues. The CDR3 protein is CASSYLAGEKGETQYF. CDR3 sequence (DNA): TGTGCCAGCAGTTACCTCGCAGGGGAGAAGGGGGAGACCCAGTACTTC.

This chain's CDR3 is CASSGQQGNEKLFF. In nucleotides, the CDR3 is TGTGCCAGCAGTGGACAGCAGGGTAATGAAAAACTGTTTTTT. The V gene is TRBV27, the J gene TRBJ1-4, with TRBD1 as a possible D gene (6 bases). The CDR3 spans 14 residues. V was cut by 5 bases and J by 4 bases, with 11 bases left in between. Germline CDR1 reads MNHEY; CDR2 reads SMNVEV (reference sequence).

This clonotype has a handful of counts. This chain joins TRBV18 and TRBJ2-7, with no clear D. There are 12 residues in the CDR3. CDR1 is KGHSH and CDR2 is LQKENI in the germline V gene. V lost 6 bases, J lost 5 bases, and 11 bases lay in between. The CDR3 loop reads CASSPVDHEQYF. CDR3 DNA sequence: TGTGCCAGCTCCCCGGTGGACCACGAGCAGTACTTC.

Only a few counts were recorded for this clonotype. The chain uses TRBV7-2 and TRBJ1-5; D perhaps matches TRBD1 (6 bases). The CDR3 has 13 residues. V was cut by 4 bases and J by 5 bases, with 9 bases left in between. Per the germline V gene, CDR1 is SGHTA and CDR2 is FQGNSA. The CDR3 DNA reads as TGTGCCAGCAGCTACCACAGGGATCAGCCCCAGCATTTT. This sequence encodes CASSYHRDQPQHF. The full variable domain, completed using reference TRBV7-2 and TRBJ1-5, is GAGVSQSPSNKVTEKGKDVELRCDPISGHTALYWYRQSLGQGLEFLIYFQGNSAPDKSGLPSDRFSAERTGGSVSTLTIQRTQQEDSAVYLCASSYHRDQPQHFGDGTRLSIL.

This rearrangement joins TRBV7-2 to TRBJ2-3; D may be TRBD1 (6 bases). From germline, CDR1 is SGHTA and CDR2 FQGNSA. The CDR3 is 15 residues long. The V end was cut by 6 bases, the J end by 5 bases, with 18 bases between. The CDR3 DNA sequence: TGTGCCAGCAGAACTCCGGTGGGGGCTCAAGATACGCAGTATTTT. Its protein is CASRTPVGAQDTQYF. Complete variable domain (other parts from reference TRBV7-2 and TRBJ2-3): GAGVSQSPSNKVTEKGKDVELRCDPISGHTALYWYRQSLGQGLEFLIYFQGNSAPDKSGLPSDRFSAERTGGSVSTLTIQRTQQEDSAVYLCASRTPVGAQDTQYFGPGTRLTVL.

This chain connects TRBV4-2 to TRBJ2-7; maybe TRBD2 (5 bases). Trimming pared 0 bases from V and 6 bases from J, leaving 15 bases between. This CDR3 spans 15 amino acids. CDR1 is LGHNA, CDR2 YNFKEQ, per germline. The CDR3 DNA reads TGTGCCAGCAGCCAAGACGGACTCATAGCCTCCGAGCAGTACTTC. It yields the protein CASSQDGLIASEQYF.

The chain joins TRBV27 to TRBJ1-5, with D unresolved. Deletions cut 2 bases from V and 5 bases from J, with 7 bases between. CDR1 MNHEY and CDR2 SMNVEV come from the germline V gene (reference sequence). The CDR3 consists of 13 residues. The CDR3 DNA follows: TGTGCCAGCAGTTTAATCCCCGATCAGCCCCAGCATTTT. This gives the protein CASSLIPDQPQHF.

This sequence joins TRBV10-3 and TRBJ2-1, with 7 bases that match TRBD1. Looked up from germline, CDR1 is ENHRY and CDR2 is SYGVKD. CDR3 length: 12 residues. The junction had 4 bases not matched to a gene; V was cut back by 10 bases and J by 4 bases. The CDR3 here is CATGTAYNEQFF. The DNA of the CDR3 is TGTGCCACCGGGACAGCTTACAATGAGCAGTTCTTC.

This chain connects TRBV12-5 to TRBJ1-2, with TRBD1 matching 12 bases. Germline lookup yields CDR1 LGHNT and CDR2 FRNRAP. V was clipped by 6 bases and J by 3 bases; unmatched bases: 5. The CDR3 is 15 residues long. CDR3 protein: CASGTGQGAYYGYTF. The CDR3, as DNA: TGTGCTAGTGGCACGGGACAGGGGGCTTACTATGGCTACACCTTC.

The rearrangement joins TRBV2 to TRBJ2-5, with a possible D match to TRBD1 (6 bases). The length of the CDR3 is 14 residues. Looked up from germline, CDR1 is SNHLY and CDR2 is FYNNEI. V was clipped by 2 bases and J by 11 bases, with 18 bases between them. The CDR3 loop is CASSEWLEGDEQYF. As DNA, the CDR3 is TGTGCCAGCAGTGAATGGCTAGAGGGGGATGAGCAGTACTTC.

The chain joins TRBV18 to TRBJ2-6; possibly TRBD1 for D (6 bases). Germline-derived CDR1 and CDR2 are KGHSH and LQKENI. V was cut by 2 bases and J by 2 bases, with 16 bases left in between. CDR3 length equals 18 residues. Here the CDR3 DNA reads TGTGCCAGCTCACCATGGGGAACAGGGCTACCTGGGGCCAACGTCCTGACTTTC. It is translated as CASSPWGTGLPGANVLTF.

Notes on this clonotype: Since a much larger clone is just one base distant, this may be a read error. The chain is built from TRBV5-1 and TRBJ2-7; a possible D gene is TRBD1 (5 bases). The V and J ends lost 4 bases and 6 bases respectively, with 14 bases between them. Germline values: CDR1 SGHRS, CDR2 YFSETQ. CDR3 length equals 13 residues. Written as DNA, the CDR3 is TGCGCCAGCAGCGTGGGGCAGGCTGGCGAGCAGTACTTC. It encodes CASSVGQAGEQYF.